What follows are 23 T cell receptor beta chains derived from one specimen sequenced in a study of T cells in Graves' hyperthyroidism and ophthalmopathy. Using RNA transcripts as the source, TCR beta CDR3 regions were amplified. RT-PCR in the first round (using the HTBI primer set) targeted the TCR CDR3. TCRdb re-called the multiplex PCR reads with MiXCR, one entry per CDR3 protein. The sample carries 600,000 to 700,000 distinct CDR3 sequences, roughly 14% recorded once. Material: blood. Every receptor here comes from a woman between 40 and 55 years old with Graves' ophthalmopathy.

At least ten counts were recorded for this clonotype. The CDR3 loop reads CSARDPSGPPDTQYF. The DNA for the CDR3 is TGCAGTGCTAGAGATCCGTCGGGTCCCCCGGATACGCAGTATTTT. This chain links TRBV20-1 with TRBJ2-3; D remains ambiguous. Trimming pared 0 bases from V and 6 bases from J, leaving 16 bases between. Germline V gene sequence: CDR1 DFQATT, CDR2 SNEGSKA (reference sequence). CDR3 length: 15 amino acids.

This clonotype was observed at least ten times. The rearrangement links TRBV6-1 to TRBJ1-5; tentative D call: TRBD1 (5 bases). This CDR3 spans 14 amino acids. V shed 6 bases and J shed 4 bases, with 13 bases lying between them. Germline lookup yields CDR1 MNHNS and CDR2 SASEGT. The CDR3 spells CASRQPGDNQPQHF. The CDR3 DNA is TGTGCCAGCAGGCAACCGGGGGATAATCAGCCCCAGCATTTT.

This clonotype was seen repeatedly, ten times or more. The rearrangement joins TRBV6-1 to TRBJ2-7; weak D call: TRBD1 (5 bases). The CDR3 is made up of 13 amino acids. Germline values: CDR1 MNHNS, CDR2 SASEGT. Trimming removed 4 bases from V and 4 bases from J, with 11 bases in between. CDR3 nucleotides: TGTGCCAGCAGTGGTGGAAGGGGTTACGAGCAGTACTTC. Translated: CASSGGRGYEQYF.

This clonotype was picked up many times. V usage is TRBV6-1 and J usage is TRBJ1-5; maybe TRBD1 (5 bases). The CDR3 sequence is 14 residues long. With 2 bases removed from V and 2 bases from J, the gap between germline ends came to 7 bases. Germline V lookup: CDR1 MNHNS, CDR2 SASEGT. In DNA, the CDR3 is TGTGCCAGCAGTGAATTGGGGCGCAATCAGCCCCAGCATTTT. It yields the protein CASSELGRNQPQHF.

The chain combines TRBV2 with TRBJ1-1, with a weak D call TRBD1 (5 bases). The V gene's germline CDR1 is SNHLY and CDR2 FYNNEI. Trimming took 8 bases from V and 5 from J, leaving 18 bases between them. The CDR3 loop spans 14 amino acids. CDR3 nucleotide sequence: TGTGCCAGCTTCTTGACAGCCGCGGGAACTGAAGCTTTCTTT. This gives the protein CASFLTAAGTEAFF.

The chain joins TRBV10-3 to TRBJ2-5; D not certain. Germline V CDR1 and CDR2: ENHRY, SYGVKD. This CDR3 region has 13 residues. Trimming stripped 2 bases from V and 2 bases from J, with 6 bases between. CDR3 nucleotide sequence: TGTGCCATCAGTGAGGCGAGACAAGAGACCCAGTACTTC. It translates to CAISEARQETQYF.

This clonotype was counted ten times or more. The gene calls are TRBV20-1 and TRBJ1-2; D not certain. CDR3 length equals 12 residues. CDR1 and CDR2 (germline): DFQATT, SNEGSKA (reference sequence). The V end was cut by 1 base, the J end by 8 bases, with 11 bases between. The CDR3 bases are TGCAGTGCTAGAGTAGGCGAATACGGCTACACCTTC. Its protein is CSARVGEYGYTF.

This clonotype was recorded many times. The chain is built from TRBV14 and TRBJ2-7; D tentatively fits TRBD1 or TRBD2 (5 bases each). Germline values: CDR1 SGHDN, CDR2 FVKESK. This CDR3 region has 15 residues. Trimming cost V 4 bases and J 2 bases, with 15 bases left between them. The CDR3 region has the DNA TGTGCCAGCAGCCTCCACGAGGGACCACCCTACGAGCAGTACTTC. This codes for CASSLHEGPPYEQYF.

This clonotype was observed at least ten times. The gene calls are TRBV7-9 and TRBJ2-2, with a weak D call TRBD1 (5 bases). Germline values: CDR1 SEHNR, CDR2 FQNEAQ (reference sequence). CDR3 length: 14 amino acids. Between the trimmed V and J ends, which lost 5 bases and 0 bases, there was a span of 7 bases. The CDR3 region is CASSDSTNTGELFF. The CDR3 DNA follows: TGTGCCAGCAGCGACAGTACGAACACCGGGGAGCTGTTTTTT.

J is TRBJ1-2 and V is TRBV30; weak D call: TRBD1 (5 bases). Germline V gene sequence: CDR1 GTSNPN, CDR2 SVGIG (reference sequence). CDR3 length: 11 residues. V was shortened by 5 bases and J by 4 bases, with 8 bases between the two germline ends. CDR3 DNA sequence: TGTGCCTGGTGGGACGGCTATGGCTACACCTTC. It is translated as CAWWDGYGYTF. The full variable domain, its missing parts supplied by reference TRBV30 and TRBJ1-2, is SQTIHQWPATLVQPVGSPLSLECTVEGTSNPNLYWYRQAAGRGLQLLFYSVGIGQISSEVPQNLSASRPQDRQFILSSKKLLLSDSGFYLCAWWDGYGYTFGSGTRLTVV.

This clonotype was recorded at least ten times. The J gene is TRBJ2-5, the V gene TRBV2, with 8 bases fitting TRBD2. The V segment lost 8 bases and the J segment 2 bases; nucleotides outside the gene matches: 7. The CDR3 length is 14 residues. From germline, CDR1 is SNHLY and CDR2 FYNNEI. The CDR3 sequence is CASSPTSAQETQYF. DNA of the CDR3: TGTGCCAGCTCCCCGACTAGCGCACAAGAGACCCAGTACTTC.

This clonotype was picked up a small number of times. The genes are TRBV27 and TRBJ2-7; D is uncertain. This CDR3 is 15 amino acids long. V lost 0 bases to trimming and J lost 0 bases, with 9 bases between them. Germline CDR1 reads MNHEY; CDR2 reads SMNVEV (reference sequence). The DNA for the CDR3 is TGTGCCAGCAGTTTATCCCAGTTTTCCTCCTACGAGCAGTACTTC. This gives the protein CASSLSQFSSYEQYF.

This clonotype was seen a single time. The rearrangement joins TRBV6-5 to TRBJ1-1; no reliable D call. CDR3 length: 11 amino acids. Germline lookup yields CDR1 MNHEY and CDR2 SVGAGI. V was trimmed by 4 bases and J by 11 bases, leaving 11 bases between them. CDR3 loop: CASSSQEFAFF. CDR3 DNA: TGTGCCAGCAGTTCTCAAGAATTTGCTTTCTTT.

V gene TRBV30 combines with J gene TRBJ1-1; D gene uncertain. Germline CDR1 and CDR2: GTSNPN and SVGIG (reference sequence). The CDR3 consists of 11 residues. The germline V and J ends were trimmed by 0 bases and 7 bases, with 6 bases remaining between them. The CDR3 nucleotides are TGTGCCTGGAGTGTTTCCAGTGAAGCTTTCTTT. It codes for CAWSVSSEAFF.

There are many counts of this clonotype. This chain connects TRBV12-3 or TRBV12-4 to TRBJ2-5, with D possibly matching TRBD2 (6 bases). The V and J ends lost 6 bases and 3 bases respectively, with 14 bases between them. This CDR3 is 14 amino acids long. DNA for the CDR3: TGTGCCAGCAGGGCGGGATGGGAAAAAGAGACCCAGTACTTC. Amino acids: CASRAGWEKETQYF.

This clonotype was counted at least ten times. The chain couples TRBV6-2 or TRBV6-3 to TRBJ1-5; D not certain. Germline CDR1 reads MNHEY; CDR2 reads SVGEGT. CDR3 length equals 15 residues. Trimming shortened V by 2 bases and J by 3 bases, and 11 bases separated the two germline ends. This chain's CDR3 is CASSYEGQVNQPQHF. The CDR3 DNA follows: TGTGCCAGCAGTTACGAGGGCCAGGTCAATCAGCCCCAGCATTTT.

As to this clonotype: Germline is not matched at one junction end, which may reflect a read error. The chain joins TRBV29-1 to TRBJ2-2; maybe TRBD2 (5 bases). The CDR3 sequence is 14 residues long. The germline V gene encodes CDR1 SQVTM and CDR2 ANQGSEA. In DNA, the CDR3 is TGTAGCGTTGAAGAGGGCAACGGGGCCGGGGAGCTGTTTTTT. This gives the protein CSVEEGNGAGELFF.

This sequence joins TRBV19 and TRBJ1-2, with D perhaps TRBD1 (6 bases). CDR1 and CDR2 from the germline V gene are LNHDA and SQIVND (reference sequence). The CDR3 sequence is 13 residues long. V lost 2 bases and J 6 bases, leaving 10 bases between the germline ends. The CDR3 is CASSIQGFNGYTF. CDR3 nucleotide sequence: TGTGCCAGTAGTATACAGGGGTTCAATGGCTACACCTTC.

This clonotype appeared many times. The CDR3 coding sequence is TGTGCCAGCAGCGTAGTGGCTAGCGGGGGTTTCACCGGGGAGCTGTTTTTT. It specifies CASSVVASGGFTGELFF. This rearrangement joins TRBV9 to TRBJ2-2; 10 bases match TRBD2. CDR1 is SGDLS, CDR2 YYNGEE, per germline. Unmatched junction bases numbered 6, after V lost 0 bases and J lost 4 bases. The CDR3 runs to 17 residues.

The J gene is TRBJ2-2, the V gene TRBV6-2 or TRBV6-3; 7 nucleotides agree with TRBD1. The CDR3 spans 18 residues. Germline CDR1 is MNHEY and CDR2 is SVGEGT. The J segment lost 2 bases and the V segment lost 2 bases, leaving 11 bases of the junction unmatched. CDR3: CASSYVGQRRANTGELFF. CDR3 nucleotides: TGTGCCAGCAGTTACGTGGGACAGCGAAGGGCCAACACCGGGGAGCTGTTTTTT.

The sample holds many counts of this clonotype. The chain links TRBV5-1 to TRBJ2-2, with D possibly TRBD2 on 5 matching bases. The CDR3 covers 15 residues. V shed 1 base and J shed 8 bases, with 15 bases lying between them. Germline CDR1 and CDR2: SGHRS and YFSETQ. The CDR3 spells CASSLRAAEGGELFF. The CDR3 DNA sequence: TGCGCCAGCAGCTTGCGAGCGGCCGAAGGGGGGGAGCTGTTTTTT.

This clonotype was detected ten times or more. The V gene is TRBV28, the J gene TRBJ2-5, with 13 nucleotides matching TRBD2. V gave up 2 bases and J gave up 4 bases; unmatched junction bases: 7. CDR1 is MDHEN, CDR2 SYDVKM, per germline. The CDR3 loop spans 17 amino acids. CDR3 nucleotides: TGTGCCAGCAGTTTACCCGAGACTAGCGGGGGGTTAGAGACCCAGTACTTC. Translated: CASSLPETSGGLETQYF.

V and J are TRBV6-2 or TRBV6-3 and TRBJ1-1, with D hard to call. The CDR3 runs to 19 residues. In germline, CDR1 is MNHEY, CDR2 SVGEGT. V lost 6 bases to trimming and J lost 8 bases, with 34 bases between them. The DNA for the CDR3 is TGTGCCAGCAGACGATACCTAACGGGGTCTGGGAGTTTGAGGGCCGAAGCTTTCTTT. As protein: CASRRYLTGSGSLRAEAFF.